This T cell receptor (beta chain) was sequenced for a study of T cell repertoires in aging, cancer and after chemotherapy. Study-wide background: Approximately 9.6 million TCR reads were in the whole dataset.

By frequency in the sample, this clonotype is medium-sized (0.01 to 0.1%). The antigen remains unidentified. Multiplex touch-down PCR with TRB-A/B primers amplified rearranged V-D-J TRB sequences. A single record per CDR3 protein comes from TCRdb applying MiXCR to the multiplex PCR reads. The repertoire consists of more than 6,500 distinct CDR3 sequences, with about 38% occurring once and the leading ten covering around 5%. TCR beta rearrangements were amplified from peripheral blood genomic DNA. Points from the study as a whole: Untreated cancer patients had significantly lower blood TCR diversity than age-matched healthy donors.

The sequenced material came from blood. The TCR was taken from a human donor in good health.

The CDR3 DNA is TGCAGCGTTGCGGTCCAACGGGGCTACACCTTC. This codes for CSVAVQRGYTF. V and J are TRBV29-1 and TRBJ1-2, with D hard to call. Looked up from germline, CDR1 is SQVTM and CDR2 is ANQGSEA. Trimming took off 4 bases at V and 8 bases at J, with 11 bases between the two ends. There are 11 residues in the CDR3.